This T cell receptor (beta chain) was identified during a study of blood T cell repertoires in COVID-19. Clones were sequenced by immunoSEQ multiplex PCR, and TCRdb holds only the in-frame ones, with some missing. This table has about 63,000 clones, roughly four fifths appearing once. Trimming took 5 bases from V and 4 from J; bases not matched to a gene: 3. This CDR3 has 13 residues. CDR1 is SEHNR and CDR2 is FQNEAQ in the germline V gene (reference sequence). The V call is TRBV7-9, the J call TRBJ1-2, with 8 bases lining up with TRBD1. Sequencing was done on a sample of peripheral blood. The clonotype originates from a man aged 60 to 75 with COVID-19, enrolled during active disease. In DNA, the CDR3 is TGTGCCAGCAGCAACAGGGGGGGCTATGGCTACACCTTC. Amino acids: CASSNRGGYGYTF.